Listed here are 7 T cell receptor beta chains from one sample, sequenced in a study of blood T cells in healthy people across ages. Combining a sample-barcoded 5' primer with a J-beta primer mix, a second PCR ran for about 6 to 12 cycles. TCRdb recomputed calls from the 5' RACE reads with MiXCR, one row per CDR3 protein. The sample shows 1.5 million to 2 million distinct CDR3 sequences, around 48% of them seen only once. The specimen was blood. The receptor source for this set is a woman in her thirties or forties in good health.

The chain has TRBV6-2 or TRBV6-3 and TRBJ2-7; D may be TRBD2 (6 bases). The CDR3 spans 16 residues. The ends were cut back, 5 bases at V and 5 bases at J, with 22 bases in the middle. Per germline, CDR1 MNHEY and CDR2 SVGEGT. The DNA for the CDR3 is TGTGCCAGCAGTCACCCAACCCGGGGGAGAGTTAACGAGCAGTACTTC. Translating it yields CASSHPTRGRVNEQYF.

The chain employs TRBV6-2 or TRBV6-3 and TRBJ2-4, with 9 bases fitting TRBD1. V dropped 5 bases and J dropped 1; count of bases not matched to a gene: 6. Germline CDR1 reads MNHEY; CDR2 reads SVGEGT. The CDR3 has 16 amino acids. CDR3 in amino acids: CASSPTGTGAKNIQYF. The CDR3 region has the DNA TGTGCCAGCAGTCCGACCGGGACAGGGGCCAAAAACATTCAGTACTTC.

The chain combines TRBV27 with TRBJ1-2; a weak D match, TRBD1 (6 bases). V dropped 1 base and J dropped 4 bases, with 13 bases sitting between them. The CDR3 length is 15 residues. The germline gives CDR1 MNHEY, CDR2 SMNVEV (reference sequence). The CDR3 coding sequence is TGTGCCAGCAGTTTATGGGGGCAGGACCGCTATGGCTACACCTTC. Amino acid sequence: CASSLWGQDRYGYTF.

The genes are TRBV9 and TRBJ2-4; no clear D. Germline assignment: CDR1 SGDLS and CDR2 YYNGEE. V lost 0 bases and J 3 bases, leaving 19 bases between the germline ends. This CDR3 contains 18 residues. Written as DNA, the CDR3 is TGTGCCAGCAGCGTAGTGTGTGACTGCCTTAAGGACAAAAACATTCAGTACTTC. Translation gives CASSVVCDCLKDKNIQYF.

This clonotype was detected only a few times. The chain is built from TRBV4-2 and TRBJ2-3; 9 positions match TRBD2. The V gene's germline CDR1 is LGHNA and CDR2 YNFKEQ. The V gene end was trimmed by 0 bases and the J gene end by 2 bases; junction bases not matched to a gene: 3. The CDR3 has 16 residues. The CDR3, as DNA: TGTGCCAGCAGCCAAGATGGCGGGGGGGCCACAGATACGCAGTATTTT. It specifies CASSQDGGGATDTQYF.

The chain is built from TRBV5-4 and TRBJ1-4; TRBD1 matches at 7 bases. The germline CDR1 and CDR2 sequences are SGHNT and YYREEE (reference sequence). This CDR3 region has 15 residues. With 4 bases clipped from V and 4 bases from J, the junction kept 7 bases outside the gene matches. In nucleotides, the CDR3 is TGTGCCAGCAGCGCGATGACAGGGCTTAATGAAAAACTGTTTTTT. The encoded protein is CASSAMTGLNEKLFF.

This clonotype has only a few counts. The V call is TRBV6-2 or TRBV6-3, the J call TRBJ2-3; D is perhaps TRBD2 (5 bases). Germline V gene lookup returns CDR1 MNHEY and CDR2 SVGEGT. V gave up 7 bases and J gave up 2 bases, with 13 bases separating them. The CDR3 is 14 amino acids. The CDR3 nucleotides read TGTGCCAGCATGAGGGCGGGTCTCACAGATACGCAGTATTTT. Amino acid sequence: CASMRAGLTDTQYF.